The next 18 T cell receptor beta chains were all read from a single sample in a study of T cell responses to AZD1222 COVID-19 vaccine. Using immunoSEQ multiplex PCR, the repertoire was profiled, and TCRdb retains in-frame clones only, with some absent. The data show roughly 80,000 clones, 88% seen once. Sequencing was performed on peripheral blood, taken on day 0 of MenACWY control vaccination. These receptors all come from an adult in good health.

This chain connects TRBV7-2 to TRBJ2-1; D is unclear. The length of the CDR3 is 11 residues. Germline lookup yields CDR1 SGHTA and CDR2 FQGNSA. The V and J ends lost 4 bases and 10 bases respectively, with 8 bases between them. The CDR3 DNA reads as TGTGCCAGCAGCTGGGGTAGCGAGCAGTTCTTC. Protein sequence: CASSWGSEQFF.

This clone was observed a few times. This chain uses TRBV19 with TRBJ2-7, with 9 bases identical to TRBD1. Unmatched junction bases numbered 7, after V lost 6 bases and J lost 4 bases. This CDR3 has 14 residues. Germline V CDR1 and CDR2: LNHDA, SQIVND (reference sequence). The CDR3 DNA reads as TGTGCCAGTAGCGTGGGACAGGGAGGGTACGAGCAGTACTTC. Translated: CASSVGQGGYEQYF.

V and J are TRBV7-3 and TRBJ2-6; the D gene is possibly TRBD1 (6 bases). V lost 4 bases and J lost 0, with 10 bases in between. This CDR3 has 16 residues. Germline loops: CDR1 SGHTA, CDR2 FQGTGA. The CDR3 DNA reads TGTGCCAGCAGCTCACAGGGCTACTCTGGGGCCAACGTCCTGACTTTC. It encodes CASSSQGYSGANVLTF. The full variable domain, in which reference TRBV7-3 and TRBJ2-6 provide the parts outside the CDR3, is GAGVSQTPSNKVTEKGKYVELRCDPISGHTALYWYRQSLGQGPEFLIYFQGTGAADDSGLPNDRFFAVRPEGSVSTLKIQRTERGDSAVYLCASSSQGYSGANVLTFGAGSRLTVL.

The J gene is TRBJ2-5, the V gene TRBV6-2 or TRBV6-3; possibly TRBD1 or TRBD2 for D (6 bases each). The germline gives CDR1 MNHEY, CDR2 SVGEGT. V was clipped by 0 bases and J by 2 bases, with 22 bases between them. The CDR3 runs 19 residues. CDR3 in amino acids: CASSYSSIRRGTSQETQYF. In DNA form, the CDR3 reads TGTGCCAGCAGTTACTCGAGTATTAGGAGGGGGACCTCACAAGAGACCCAGTACTTC.

This chain links TRBV28 with TRBJ2-1; maybe TRBD1 (5 bases). Trimming took 6 bases from V and 0 from J, leaving 12 bases between them. CDR1 is MDHEN and CDR2 is SYDVKM in the germline V gene. This CDR3 region has 15 residues. CDR3 region: CASSSGFGSYNEQFF. The CDR3 coding sequence is TGTGCCAGCAGCTCAGGGTTTGGCTCCTACAATGAGCAGTTCTTC. The full variable domain, in which reference TRBV28 and TRBJ2-1 provide the parts outside the CDR3, is DVKVTQSSRYLVKRTGEKVFLECVQDMDHENMFWYRQDPGLGLRLIYFSYDVKMKEKGDIPEGYSVSREKKERFSLILESASTNQTSMYLCASSSGFGSYNEQFFGPGTRLTVL.

This clone came up once. This chain links TRBV30 with TRBJ1-6; no clear D gene. The CDR3 runs 12 residues. CDR1 and CDR2 from the germline V gene are GTSNPN and SVGIG (reference sequence). The germline V and J ends were trimmed by 2 bases and 11 bases, with 10 bases remaining between them. The CDR3 spells CAWSLASPPLHF. CDR3 in DNA: TGTGCCTGGAGTTTGGCCAGTCCACCCCTCCACTTT.

This clone is a singleton in its sample. J is TRBJ1-4 and V is TRBV28; D is undetermined. Per germline, CDR1 MDHEN and CDR2 SYDVKM. V was clipped by 5 bases and J by 6 bases, with 19 bases between them. This CDR3 spans 16 amino acids. CDR3 amino acids: CASSTRRGGYDEKLFF. Written as DNA, the CDR3 is TGTGCCAGCAGTACCCGCCGTGGAGGGTACGATGAAAAACTGTTTTTT. Full variable domain (outside the CDR3, taken from reference TRBV28 and TRBJ1-4): DVKVTQSSRYLVKRTGEKVFLECVQDMDHENMFWYRQDPGLGLRLIYFSYDVKMKEKGDIPEGYSVSREKKERFSLILESASTNQTSMYLCASSTRRGGYDEKLFFGSGTQLSVL.

V gene TRBV7-8 combines with J gene TRBJ1-1; 7 nucleotides line up with TRBD1. This CDR3 contains 14 residues. Germline loops: CDR1 SGHVS, CDR2 FQNEAQ. J was trimmed by 4 bases and V by 3 bases; bases with no gene match: 5. The CDR3 DNA reads TGTGCCAGCAGCTTGACAGGGTGGGCCACTGAAGCTTTCTTT. As protein: CASSLTGWATEAFF.

The chain employs TRBV5-4 and TRBJ2-5, with no clear D. Trimming shortened V by 3 bases and J by 4 bases, and 13 bases separated the two germline ends. The CDR3 contains 14 residues. Germline CDR1 and CDR2: SGHNT and YYREEE (reference sequence). CDR3 sequence (DNA): TGTGCCAGCAGCTGGGCCTCAAGAGGAGAGACCCAGTACTTC. Protein: CASSWASRGETQYF.

The chain is built from TRBV5-4 and TRBJ2-4, with a tentative D call TRBD1 (5 bases). This CDR3 region has 17 residues. CDR1 SGHNT and CDR2 YYREEE come from the germline V gene (reference sequence). Trimming removed 0 bases at V and 8 bases at J, with 21 bases between. The CDR3 nucleotides read TGTGCCAGCAGCTTGGGGGGCGGTTTTGGGGTTCGAGACATTCAGTACTTC. Protein: CASSLGGGFGVRDIQYF.

V gene TRBV6-6 combines with J gene TRBJ1-1; D is unresolved. V was trimmed by 6 bases and J by 1 base, leaving 6 bases between them. Looked up from germline, CDR1 is MNHNY and CDR2 is SVGAGI (reference sequence). The CDR3 length is 12 residues. This CDR3 reads CASSRPNTEAFF. Written as DNA, the CDR3 is TGTGCCAGCAGCCGGCCGAACACTGAAGCTTTCTTT.

The V call is TRBV30, the J call TRBJ2-1; no clear D gene. Germline CDR1 is GTSNPN and CDR2 is SVGIG (reference sequence). Trimming shortened V by 3 bases and J by 7 bases, and 7 bases separated the two germline ends. This CDR3 has 11 residues. The CDR3 reads CAWRVINEQFF. The CDR3 coding sequence is TGTGCCTGGAGGGTTATAAATGAGCAGTTCTTC.

The chain uses TRBV5-4 and TRBJ2-3; D tentatively reads TRBD1 or TRBD2 (5 bases each). Trimming stripped 4 bases from V and 3 bases from J, with 18 bases between. CDR1 and CDR2 from the germline V gene are SGHNT and YYREEE (reference sequence). The CDR3 runs 16 residues. This chain's CDR3 is CASSVPPGTATDTQYF. The CDR3 nucleotides read TGTGCCAGCAGCGTGCCACCCGGGACGGCAACAGATACGCAGTATTTT.

The gene calls are TRBV4-3 and TRBJ2-4; unclear D gene. This CDR3 contains 15 residues. Per the germline V gene, CDR1 is LGHNA and CDR2 is YSLEER. Between the trimmed V and J ends, which lost 3 bases and 0 bases, there was a span of 9 bases. The CDR3 DNA follows: TGCGCCAGCAGCCACGAATTACTAGCCAAAAACATTCAGTACTTC. It is translated as CASSHELLAKNIQYF.

The rearrangement uses TRBV27 and TRBJ2-3; 10 nucleotides line up with TRBD1. V lost 2 bases to trimming and J lost 1 base; unmatched junction nucleotides: 0. Germline CDR1 is MNHEY and CDR2 is SMNVEV (reference sequence). The CDR3 has 15 amino acids. The CDR3 DNA reads as TGTGCCAGCAGTTTAGGACAGGGGGGCACAGATACGCAGTATTTT. This gives the protein CASSLGQGGTDTQYF.

This chain connects TRBV28 to TRBJ2-5; TRBD1 aligns across 7 bases. With V trimmed by 2 bases and J by 2 bases, 5 bases remained unmatched. The CDR3 has 15 amino acids. The germline V gene has CDR1 MDHEN and CDR2 SYDVKM. The CDR3 protein is CASSLHRDSQETQYF. The CDR3 DNA reads TGTGCCAGCAGTTTACACCGGGACAGTCAAGAGACCCAGTACTTC.

This clone appeared a single time. V usage is TRBV30 and J usage is TRBJ1-2, with D possibly being TRBD1 (5 bases). The ends were cut back, 4 bases at V and 3 bases at J, with 18 bases in the middle. In germline, CDR1 is GTSNPN, CDR2 SVGIG (reference sequence). The CDR3 totals 15 residues. In nucleotides, the CDR3 is TGTGCCTGGATTACCCCGGGACCTGTATACTATGGCTACACCTTC. This codes for CAWITPGPVYYGYTF.

CDR3 sequence: CASSSTSGEWYEQFF. The DNA of the CDR3 is TGTGCCAGCAGCTCAACTAGCGGGGAATGGTATGAGCAGTTCTTC. The V call is TRBV7-2, the J call TRBJ2-1; 10 nucleotides line up with TRBD2. The CDR3 length is 15 residues. Germline V gene lookup returns CDR1 SGHTA and CDR2 FQGNSA. Unmatched junction bases numbered 8, after V lost 4 bases and J lost 8 bases.